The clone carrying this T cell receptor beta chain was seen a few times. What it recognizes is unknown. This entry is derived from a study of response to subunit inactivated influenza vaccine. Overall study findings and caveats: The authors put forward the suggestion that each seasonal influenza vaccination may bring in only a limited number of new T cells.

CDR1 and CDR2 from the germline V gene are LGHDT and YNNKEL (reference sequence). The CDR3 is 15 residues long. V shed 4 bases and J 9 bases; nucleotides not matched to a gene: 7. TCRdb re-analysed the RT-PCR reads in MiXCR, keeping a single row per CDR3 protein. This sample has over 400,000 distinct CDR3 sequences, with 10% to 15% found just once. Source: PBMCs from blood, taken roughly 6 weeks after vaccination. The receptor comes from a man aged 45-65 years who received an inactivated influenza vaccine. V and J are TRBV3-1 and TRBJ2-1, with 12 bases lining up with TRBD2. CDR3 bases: TGTGCCAGCAGCCTCCTAGCGGGGGGGATACCTGAGCAGTTCTTC. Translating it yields CASSLLAGGIPEQFF.